These 24 T cell receptor beta chains were sequenced from one sample in a study of vaccination effects on CD4 cells after COVID-19. Sequenced by immunoSEQ multiplex PCR; TCRdb stores in-frame clones only, minus some. The sample records roughly 15,000 clones, approximately 70% being singletons. No antigen has been assigned to these receptors. Within the ViraFEST assay, antigen-specific CD4+ T cells underwent expansion with viral peptide pools prior to sequencing. Subsequent to a culture period of more than 8 days, CD4+ T cells were isolated. Vaccine administered to participants consisted of two doses of either BNT162b2 or mRNA-1273. This specimen consisted of CD4+ T cells from PBMCs cultured with SARS-CoV-2 spike peptides, obtained after COVID-19 vaccination. Source of these receptors: a human donor who received a COVID-19 vaccine.

The chain has TRBV5-8 and TRBJ1-2, with 7 bases aligning to TRBD1. The CDR3 runs 15 residues. After removal of 4 bases from V and 8 bases from J, the junction contained 14 bases not matched to a gene. Germline lookup yields CDR1 SGHTS and CDR2 YDEGEE. The CDR3, as DNA: TGTGCCAGCAGCCCAGTGACAGGGTATATAGGAGGCTACACCTTC. Its protein is CASSPVTGYIGGYTF.

This clone was seen once. The chain is built from TRBV3-1 (or the pseudogene TRBV3-2) and TRBJ2-7; 12 positions agree with TRBD2. Germline CDR1 reads LGHDT; CDR2 reads YNNKEL (reference sequence). This CDR3 is 14 amino acids long. V shed 6 bases and J 0 bases; nucleotides not matched to a gene: 0. CDR3 nucleotides: TGTGCCAGCAGGACTAGCGGGAGCTCCTACGAGCAGTACTTC. Translation: CASRTSGSSYEQYF.

The V call is TRBV18, the J call TRBJ2-7, with D perhaps matching TRBD1 (6 bases). Germline V gives CDR1 KGHSH, CDR2 LQKENI. The CDR3 sequence is 14 residues long. V lost 5 bases, J lost 4 bases, and 15 bases lay in between. DNA of the CDR3: TGTGCCAGCTCAGTACAGGGTGGGGGATACGAGCAGTACTTC. It is translated as CASSVQGGGYEQYF.

This chain connects TRBV5-1 to TRBJ2-1; D gene unclear. The CDR3 spans 15 residues. Trimming stripped 0 bases from V and 2 bases from J, with 9 bases between. CDR1 and CDR2 (germline): SGHRS, YFSETQ. This CDR3 reads CASSLVPGAYNEQFF. CDR3 DNA: TGCGCCAGCAGCTTGGTGCCCGGAGCCTACAATGAGCAGTTCTTC.

The genes are TRBV19 and TRBJ1-1, with TRBD1 as a possible D gene (6 bases). The CDR3 runs 17 residues. Germline-derived CDR1 and CDR2 are LNHDA and SQIVND (reference sequence). Trimming cost V 2 bases and J 1 base, with 17 bases left between them. The CDR3, as DNA: TGTGCCAGTAGTATACAGTTGGCCCCGACAGGGAACACTGAAGCTTTCTTT. It specifies CASSIQLAPTGNTEAFF.

This clone rates as medium-sized (0.01 to 0.1%). The gene calls are TRBV6-2 or TRBV6-3 and TRBJ1-2; 8 bases match TRBD1. V gave up 4 bases and J gave up 3 bases; unmatched junction bases: 4. The germline V gene has CDR1 MNHEY and CDR2 SVGEGT. The CDR3 is made up of 14 amino acids. The CDR3 spells CASSSPTGDYGYTF. For the CDR3, the DNA is TGTGCCAGCAGTTCACCGACAGGGGACTATGGCTACACCTTC.

This chain links TRBV19 with TRBJ2-7, with 8 positions matching TRBD2. Germline CDR1 reads LNHDA; CDR2 reads SQIVND (reference sequence). The CDR3 sequence is 14 residues long. V dropped 5 bases and J dropped 2; count of bases not matched to a gene: 5. The chain's CDR3 is CASSSGTRTYEQYF. CDR3 bases: TGTGCCAGTAGTTCCGGGACTAGGACCTACGAGCAGTACTTC.

The V and J genes are TRBV5-1 and TRBJ2-1; tentatively, D is TRBD2 (6 bases). Per the germline V gene, CDR1 is SGHRS and CDR2 is YFSETQ. V dropped 0 bases and J dropped 7 bases, with 17 bases sitting between them. This CDR3 has 16 residues. For the CDR3, the DNA is TGCGCCAGCAGCTTGGTTCCGTTTGAGCGGGTAAATGAGCAGTTCTTC. Amino acid sequence: CASSLVPFERVNEQFF.

This clone occurred a few times. This chain connects TRBV3-1 (or the pseudogene TRBV3-2) to TRBJ1-2, with D unclear. Between the trimmed V and J ends, which lost 4 bases and 4 bases, there was a span of 10 bases. Per the germline V gene, CDR1 is LGHDT and CDR2 is YNNKEL (reference sequence). The CDR3 totals 13 residues. The CDR3 here is CASSLGGSYGYTF. The CDR3 nucleotides read TGTGCCAGCAGCCTTGGCGGGAGCTATGGCTACACCTTC.

This clone showed up just a few times. The gene calls are TRBV7-6 and TRBJ1-4; possibly TRBD1 for D (6 bases). This CDR3 is built from 15 residues. Germline CDR1 SGHVS, CDR2 FNYEAQ. Trimming pared 2 bases from V and 5 bases from J, leaving 12 bases between. The CDR3 nucleotides read TGTGCCAGCAGCTTAATGGGGGCGACCAATGAAAAACTGTTTTTT. This codes for CASSLMGATNEKLFF.

This clone has only a few counts. The V and J genes are TRBV18 and TRBJ1-4, with TRBD1 matching over 7 bases. The germline gives CDR1 KGHSH, CDR2 LQKENI. V gave up 7 bases and J gave up 4 bases; unmatched junction bases: 3. CDR3 length: 13 amino acids. CDR3 in amino acids: CASLGQSNEKLFF. In nucleotides, the CDR3 is TGTGCCAGCTTGGGACAGAGTAATGAAAAACTGTTTTTT.

The chain couples TRBV30 to TRBJ1-6; 7 bases map to TRBD1. Germline V CDR1 and CDR2: GTSNPN, SVGIG (reference sequence). V shed 4 bases, J shed 4 bases, and the junction held 7 bases outside the gene matches. The CDR3 is 15 residues long. Here the CDR3 DNA reads TGTGCCTGGACCGACCCGGGACAGTATAATTCACCCCTCCACTTT. Residues: CAWTDPGQYNSPLHF.

V usage is TRBV9 and J usage is TRBJ1-2; maybe TRBD1 (5 bases). V was cut by 3 bases and J by 7 bases, with 19 bases left in between. Germline V CDR1 and CDR2: SGDLS, YYNGEE. CDR3 length: 15 amino acids. The CDR3 DNA sequence: TGTGCCAGCAGCGCATCACGACGCGGGGGGTTTGGCTACACCTTC. This sequence encodes CASSASRRGGFGYTF.

The chain carries TRBV5-1 and TRBJ2-3; D unclear. The CDR3 is 15 amino acids. In germline, CDR1 is SGHRS, CDR2 YFSETQ. Trimming took 0 bases from V and 0 from J, leaving 8 bases between them. The CDR3 nucleotides read TGCGCCAGCAGCTTGGATTCCTTTAGCACAGATACGCAGTATTTT. This translates into CASSLDSFSTDTQYF. Based on the CDR3 plus reference TRBV5-1 and TRBJ2-3, the full variable domain is KAGVTQTPRYLIKTRGQQVTLSCSPISGHRSVSWYQQTPGQGLQFLFEYFSETQRNKGNFPGRFSGRQFSNSRSEMNVSTLELGDSALYLCASSLDSFSTDTQYFGPGTRLTVL.

The chain carries TRBV2 and TRBJ1-6; the match to TRBD1 covers 8 bases. Germline V lookup: CDR1 SNHLY, CDR2 FYNNEI. V lost 6 bases, J lost 7 bases, and 5 bases stayed unmatched. The CDR3 loop spans 14 amino acids. DNA of the CDR3: TGTGCCAGCAGCCCGACAGGGGAGAATTCACCCCTCCACTTT. Protein: CASSPTGENSPLHF. The full variable domain, rest sourced from reference TRBV2 and TRBJ1-6, is EPEVTQTPSHQVTQMGQEVILRCVPISNHLYFYWYRQILGQKVEFLVSFYNNEISEKSEIFDDQFSVERPDGSNFTLKIRSTKLEDSAMYFCASSPTGENSPLHFGNGTRLTVT.

V usage is TRBV11-2 and J usage is TRBJ2-1, with D possibly TRBD2 on 6 matching bases. Germline V lookup: CDR1 SGHAT, CDR2 FQNNGV. The CDR3 runs 15 residues. Trimming removed 4 bases at V and 5 bases at J, with 15 bases between. CDR3: CASSSSVADHNEQFF. The CDR3 DNA follows: TGTGCCAGCAGCTCGTCAGTAGCGGATCACAATGAGCAGTTCTTC.

This sequence joins TRBV7-2 and TRBJ2-3; possibly TRBD1 or TRBD2 for D (5 bases each). V was shortened by 5 bases and J by 4 bases, with 16 bases between the two germline ends. This CDR3 is 15 amino acids long. Germline values: CDR1 SGHTA, CDR2 FQGNSA. For the CDR3, the DNA is TGTGCCAGCAGCGCCCCAGAGAGGGGTGCAGATACGCAGTATTTT. Amino acid sequence: CASSAPERGADTQYF.

The rearrangement joins TRBV2 to TRBJ2-2, with D possibly TRBD1 on 6 matching bases. The germline gives CDR1 SNHLY, CDR2 FYNNEI. Trimming pared 7 bases from V and 0 bases from J, leaving 12 bases between. The CDR3 spans 15 residues. CDR3 residues: CASTGASANTGELFF. In DNA form, the CDR3 reads TGTGCCAGCACAGGGGCCAGTGCGAACACCGGGGAGCTGTTTTTT.

CDR3 amino acids: CASSPRDRAPGELFF. DNA of the CDR3: TGTGCCAGCAGCCCTCGGGACAGGGCCCCCGGGGAGCTGTTTTTT. The chain combines TRBV7-9 with TRBJ2-2; 9 bases fit TRBD1. The CDR3 runs to 15 residues. The germline V gene has CDR1 SEHNR and CDR2 FQNEAQ (reference sequence). V was pared by 5 bases and J by 6 bases, with 7 bases of the junction left unmatched.

The V call is TRBV7-2, the J call TRBJ2-3; 7 nucleotides align to TRBD2. Per the germline V gene, CDR1 is SGHTA and CDR2 is FQGNSA. This CDR3 is 12 amino acids long. With 8 bases clipped from V and 9 bases from J, the junction kept 8 bases outside the gene matches. CDR3 in DNA: TGTGCCAGCCGGCTGACTAGCCCCACGCAGTATTTT. It yields the protein CASRLTSPTQYF.

The chain has TRBV5-5 and TRBJ2-2; TRBD1 matches 7 bases. The CDR3 covers 16 residues. J was trimmed by 2 bases and V by 4 bases; bases with no gene match: 8. Germline-derived CDR1 and CDR2 are SGHKS and YYEKEE (reference sequence). The CDR3 protein is CASSRAGTANTGELFF. The CDR3 DNA is TGTGCCAGCAGCAGAGCCGGGACAGCCAACACCGGGGAGCTGTTTTTT.

V and J are TRBV6-5 and TRBJ1-5, with a weak D call TRBD1 (5 bases). Germline V CDR1 and CDR2: MNHEY, SVGAGI. Trimming stripped 0 bases from V and 0 bases from J, with 9 bases between. The CDR3 runs to 16 residues. Here the CDR3 reads CASSYSRTSSNQPQHF. CDR3 nucleotide sequence: TGTGCCAGCAGTTACTCGAGGACATCTAGCAATCAGCCCCAGCATTTT.

The chain joins TRBV5-1 to TRBJ1-3; D is unclear. Germline lookup yields CDR1 SGHRS and CDR2 YFSETQ. V lost 4 bases and J 0 bases, leaving 17 bases between the germline ends. The CDR3 length is 17 residues. CDR3 bases: TGCGCCAGCAGCCCCGGACCTCAGACCCGCTCTGGAAACACCATATATTTT. It codes for CASSPGPQTRSGNTIYF.

The rearrangement links TRBV27 to TRBJ2-7, with D unresolved. The CDR3 consists of 15 residues. The germline V gene has CDR1 MNHEY and CDR2 SMNVEV (reference sequence). The V gene lost 11 bases and the J gene lost 3 bases, with 23 bases spanning the gap. In DNA, the CDR3 is TGTGCCGCCCGTAGACGAGTAGGTGGATTCTACGAGCAGTACTTC. Amino acids: CAARRRVGGFYEQYF.